This TCR beta chain was retrieved from a study of regulatory T cells in long-lasting Graves disease. Time point in this sample: newly diagnosed GD, antithyroid drugs for less than 3 months. Extracted PBMC RNA gave rise to the TCR library. Library construction for TCR beta used iRepertoire HTBI primers and Arm-PCR of CDR3 regions. MiXCR was run by TCRdb on the multiplex PCR reads, yielding one entry per CDR3 protein. The sample has over 500,000 distinct CDR3 sequences; about 16% are singletons. The same sample was also studied in work on T cells in Graves' hyperthyroidism and ophthalmopathy. That work states: Patients aged 18 to 65 had newly diagnosed hyperthyroidism that had lasted under 2 months. Researchers barred patients who had uncontrolled infection, other autoimmune disease, pregnancy or lactation. First-round RT-PCR of the TCR CDR3 relied on the HTBI primer set.

The material sequenced was peripheral blood mononuclear cells (PBMCs), taken at new diagnosis, from a patient treated with antithyroid drugs. The TCR comes from a woman aged 25 to 45 with Graves disease.

The CDR3 is CASAQREKTDTQYF. CDR3 coding DNA: TGTGCCAGCGCCCAGCGGGAGAAGACAGATACGCAGTATTTT. V and J are TRBV10-3 and TRBJ2-3; 8 nucleotides align to TRBD2. CDR1 and CDR2 from the germline V gene are ENHRY and SYGVKD. The junction had 9 bases not matched to a gene; V was cut back by 10 bases and J by 3 bases. This CDR3 contains 14 residues.